Listed below are T cell receptor beta chains from one sample, sequenced in a study of cytomegalovirus exposure and HLA in healthy donors. Here immunoSEQ multiplex PCR was the method, and the copy in TCRdb shows in-frame clones only, minus some. The sample shows about 74,000 clones, roughly 92% of them seen only once. Sequencing input: PBMCs. The receptors were gathered from a woman younger than 30 in good health and CMV-seropositive. The CDR3 runs from the conserved cysteine through the conserved F or W. A D gene is named only where the DNA matches it firmly. The size field is filled for only some rows; it gives once, few, many or a size class.

>-|TRBJ2-7|TRBV7-9|TRBD1
TGTGCCAGCAGCCCGACAGGGGGATCCTACGAGCAGTACTTC
CASSPTGGSYEQYF
>few|TRBJ1-5|TRBV30|-
TGTGCCTGGAGTACAGGGAGGGATCAGCCCCAGCATTTT
CAWSTGRDQPQHF
>-|TRBJ1-1|TRBV10-3|TRBD1
TGTGCCATCAGGCGGACAGGCGACAAAGCTTTCTTT
CAIRRTGDKAFF
>once|TRBJ2-7|TRBV6-1|TRBD2
TGTGCCAGCCTGAGGACTAGCGGCTACGAGCAGTACTTC
CASLRTSGYEQYF
>-|TRBJ2-1|TRBV5-6|TRBD2
TGTGCCAGCGGCTGGGGAGGGGCTTCCTACAATGAGCAGTTCTTC
CASGWGGASYNEQFF
>-|TRBJ2-3|TRBV5-4|-
TGTGCCAGCAGCCTTGGACAAGACCACACAGATACGCAGTATTTT
CASSLGQDHTDTQYF
>-|TRBJ1-1|TRBV5-1|-
TGCGCCAGCAGCTTGTCCGTGAACACTGAAGCTTTCTTT
CASSLSVNTEAFF
>-|TRBJ1-5|TRBV4-2|TRBD1
TGTGCCAGCAGCCAAGAGGGGGGACAGCGTTGGTTCTATCAGCCCCAGCATTTT
CASSQEGGQRWFYQPQHF
>once|TRBJ1-1|TRBV30|-
TGTGCCTGGAGTGTACTAAGGGGGAGTAGGGAAGCTTTCTTT
CAWSVLRGSREAFF
>once|TRBJ2-1|TRBV19|TRBD2
TGTGCCAGTAGTATCCTACTAGCGGGGGGGCTTAATGAGCAGTTCTTC
CASSILLAGGLNEQFF